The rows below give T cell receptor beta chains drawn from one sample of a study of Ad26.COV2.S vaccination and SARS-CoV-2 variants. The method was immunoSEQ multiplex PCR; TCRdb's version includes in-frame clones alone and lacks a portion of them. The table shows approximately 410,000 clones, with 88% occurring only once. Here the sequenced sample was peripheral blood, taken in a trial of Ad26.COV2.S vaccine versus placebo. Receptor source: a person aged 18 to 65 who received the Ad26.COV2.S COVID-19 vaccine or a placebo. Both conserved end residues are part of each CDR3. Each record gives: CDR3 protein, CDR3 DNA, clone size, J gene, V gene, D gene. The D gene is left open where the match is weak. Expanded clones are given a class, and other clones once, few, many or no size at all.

CDR3 protein: CASSLGTGPRNEQFF
CDR3 DNA: TGTGCCAGCAGCCTCGGGACAGGCCCCCGCAATGAGCAGTTCTTC
clone size: NA
J gene: TRBJ2-1
V gene: TRBV7-9
D gene: TRBD1

CDR3 protein: CASSLAGGGANTGELFF
CDR3 DNA: TGCGCCAGCAGCTTGGCCGGCGGGGGCGCGAACACCGGGGAGCTGTTTTTT
clone size: NA
J gene: TRBJ2-2
V gene: TRBV5-1
D gene: NA

CDR3 protein: CASSLEGTSVLNEQYF
CDR3 DNA: TGTGCCAGCAGCTTAGAGGGAACTAGCGTTCTCAACGAGCAGTACTTC
clone size: NA
J gene: TRBJ2-7
V gene: TRBV11-3
D gene: TRBD2

CDR3 protein: CASSLSGGEASYEQYF
CDR3 DNA: TGTGCCAGTAGTCTCTCCGGCGGGGAAGCCTCCTACGAGCAGTACTTC
clone size: NA
J gene: TRBJ2-7
V gene: TRBV19
D gene: NA

CDR3 protein: CASSSGASNYGYTF
CDR3 DNA: TGTGCCAGCAGCTCCGGGGCCTCTAACTATGGCTACACCTTC
clone size: NA
J gene: TRBJ1-2
V gene: TRBV28
D gene: NA

CDR3 protein: CASSFVGLSGELFF
CDR3 DNA: TGTGCCAGCAGCTTCGTTGGGTTAAGCGGGGAGCTGTTTTTT
clone size: NA
J gene: TRBJ2-2
V gene: TRBV7-9
D gene: NA

CDR3 protein: CAWSVRTLNSGNTIYF
CDR3 DNA: TGTGCCTGGAGTGTACGAACCCTGAACTCTGGAAACACCATATATTTT
clone size: few
J gene: TRBJ1-3
V gene: TRBV30
D gene: NA

CDR3 protein: CASSRQGSETQYF
CDR3 DNA: TGTGCCAGCAGCAGACAGGGGTCGGAGACCCAGTACTTC
clone size: few
J gene: TRBJ2-5
V gene: TRBV3-1/TRBV3-2
D gene: TRBD1

CDR3 protein: CASSLAEPAGLNYGYTF
CDR3 DNA: TGTGCCAGCAGCTTAGCGGAGCCGGCAGGGCTTAACTATGGCTACACCTTC
clone size: NA
J gene: TRBJ1-2
V gene: TRBV7-6
D gene: NA

CDR3 protein: CASSPGEPGNTIYF
CDR3 DNA: TGTGCCAGCAGCCCCGGGGAGCCTGGAAACACCATATATTTT
clone size: NA
J gene: TRBJ1-3
V gene: TRBV9
D gene: NA

CDR3 protein: CASSYSTGVHGYTF
CDR3 DNA: TGTGCCAGCAGTTACTCGACGGGGGTACATGGCTACACCTTC
clone size: NA
J gene: TRBJ1-2
V gene: TRBV6-6
D gene: NA